These 28 T cell receptor beta chains were all obtained from the same sample, sequenced in a study of PD-L1 blockade in urothelial cancer. Assay used: immunoSEQ multiplex PCR; TCRdb lists only in-frame clones, some missing. The table records 50,000 to 60,000 clones, around nine tenths of them present only once. Described time point: peripheral blood 6 weeks after treatment start. The sample consisted of PBMCs, taken around atezolizumab (anti-PD-L1) treatment. Every receptor here comes from a man in his sixties with urothelial cancer.

CDR3 sequence (DNA): TGTGCCAGCAGTTCCCAGTCGGGCGGGGCTCTTTACGAGCAGTACTTC. Amino acids: CASSSQSGGALYEQYF. The gene calls are TRBV28 and TRBJ2-7; the D gene is possibly TRBD2 (6 bases). Germline lookup yields CDR1 MDHEN and CDR2 SYDVKM. This CDR3 comprises 16 residues. V lost 4 bases to trimming and J lost 4 bases, with 20 bases between them.

V and J are TRBV5-1 and TRBJ2-7; D is possibly TRBD2 (7 bases). Trimming pared 0 bases from V and 1 base from J, leaving 11 bases between. The CDR3 extends over 15 amino acids. Germline V gives CDR1 SGHRS, CDR2 YFSETQ. For the CDR3, the DNA is TGCGCCAGCAGCTTGGACGGGGGGCGGTCCTACGAGCAGTACTTC. Its translation: CASSLDGGRSYEQYF.

The rearrangement joins TRBV2 to TRBJ1-5; no reliable D call. V was pared by 4 bases and J by 7 bases, with 17 bases between. Germline values: CDR1 SNHLY, CDR2 FYNNEI. This CDR3 region has 15 residues. As DNA, the CDR3 is TGTGCCAGCAGTGTAGAATTCAATCCAATCCAGCCCCAGCATTTT. Translated, it gives CASSVEFNPIQPQHF.

V usage is TRBV7-3 and J usage is TRBJ1-1, with D unresolved. Trimming left V 10 bases short and J 0 bases short, with 12 bases between. The germline CDR1 and CDR2 sequences are SGHTA and FQGTGA. The CDR3 length is 13 residues. The CDR3 sequence is CATSRFMNTEAFF. The CDR3 region has the DNA TGTGCCACCTCCAGGTTCATGAACACTGAAGCTTTCTTT.

The CDR3 DNA reads as TGTGCCAGCAGTTTATTTACGTTAACGGATTCACCCCTCCACTTT. It specifies CASSLFTLTDSPLHF. The V and J genes are TRBV27 and TRBJ1-6; D is unresolved. This CDR3 comprises 15 residues. Germline assignment: CDR1 MNHEY and CDR2 SMNVEV (reference sequence). Trimming shortened V by 1 base and J by 8 bases, and 12 bases separated the two germline ends.

This rearrangement joins TRBV5-8 to TRBJ2-3; D is uncertain. The CDR3 is 14 residues long. V lost 0 bases and J 5 bases, leaving 10 bases between the germline ends. CDR1 and CDR2 from the germline V gene are SGHTS and YDEGEE. CDR3 sequence (DNA): TGTGCCAGCAGCTTGGCGGTCAGACAAGATACGCAGTATTTT. This sequence encodes CASSLAVRQDTQYF.

V usage is TRBV5-1 and J usage is TRBJ2-5, with a weak D call TRBD1 (6 bases). This CDR3 is built from 15 residues. V lost 5 bases, J lost 5 bases, and 19 bases lay in between. Germline V gene sequence: CDR1 SGHRS, CDR2 YFSETQ. The CDR3 loop reads CASSIYGTSHETQYF. The CDR3 region has the DNA TGCGCCAGCAGTATATACGGGACATCCCACGAGACCCAGTACTTC.

The V and J genes are TRBV6-1 and TRBJ1-4; the D is unclear. CDR1 MNHNS and CDR2 SASEGT come from the germline V gene. The CDR3 has 16 residues. Trimming cost V 4 bases and J 0 bases, with 12 bases left between them. The CDR3, as DNA: TGTGCCAGCAGTGCGAGGTTCTCAACAACTAATGAAAAACTGTTTTTT. Protein product: CASSARFSTTNEKLFF.

V and J are TRBV27 and TRBJ2-7; 7 nucleotides align to TRBD1. The germline V gene encodes CDR1 MNHEY and CDR2 SMNVEV (reference sequence). The ends lost 3 bases at V and 6 bases at J; junction bases unmatched: 5. CDR3 length: 13 amino acids. CDR3 coding DNA: TGTGCCAGCAGTTTGGAAGACAGGGTCGAGCAGTACTTC. Protein sequence: CASSLEDRVEQYF.

The rearrangement uses TRBV5-4 and TRBJ2-4; the match to TRBD1 covers 7 bases. This CDR3 is built from 13 residues. V gave up 4 bases and J gave up 9 bases; unmatched junction bases: 7. The V gene's germline CDR1 is SGHNT and CDR2 YYREEE (reference sequence). The CDR3 nucleotides are TGTGCCAGCAGCAGAGACAGGGAAGGCATTCAGTACTTC. This gives the protein CASSRDREGIQYF.

The rearrangement links TRBV7-8 to TRBJ2-5, with 8 bases matching TRBD1. V lost 5 bases to trimming and J lost 3 bases; unmatched junction nucleotides: 8. The CDR3 is 15 amino acids. The germline V gene encodes CDR1 SGHVS and CDR2 FQNEAQ. In DNA, the CDR3 is TGTGCCAGCAGCCTTGGACAGGGCTGGGAAGAGACCCAGTACTTC. It specifies CASSLGQGWEETQYF. Full variable domain (outside the CDR3, taken from reference TRBV7-8 and TRBJ2-5): GAGVSQSPRYKVAKRGQDVALRCDPISGHVSLFWYQQALGQGPEFLTYFQNEAQLDKSGLPSDRFFAERPEGSVSTLKIQRTQQEDSAVYLCASSLGQGWEETQYFGPGTRLLVL.

This chain joins TRBV4-1 and TRBJ1-1, with D perhaps matching TRBD1 (5 bases). This CDR3 is built from 16 residues. The germline V gene has CDR1 MGHRA and CDR2 YSYEKL. The V end lost 1 base, the J end lost 1 base, and 13 bases lay between the germline ends. CDR3 sequence reads: CASSQVGGRENTEAFF. The CDR3 region has the DNA TGCGCCAGCAGCCAAGTGGGGGGACGGGAGAACACTGAAGCTTTCTTT.

The rearrangement links TRBV5-4 to TRBJ2-1; 8 bases fit TRBD2. J was trimmed by 0 bases and V by 3 bases; bases with no gene match: 8. This CDR3 is 17 amino acids long. Germline CDR1 SGHNT, CDR2 YYREEE (reference sequence). Written as DNA, the CDR3 is TGTGCCAGCAGCTACCCCTCAAGCGGGAGCTCCTACAATGAGCAGTTCTTC. This sequence encodes CASSYPSSGSSYNEQFF.

This clone came up once. This chain joins TRBV5-6 and TRBJ2-1; 11 positions agree with TRBD1. This CDR3 spans 14 amino acids. V was clipped by 4 bases and J by 9 bases; unmatched bases: 6. CDR1 and CDR2 (germline): SGHDT, YYEEEE. The CDR3 DNA follows: TGTGCCAGCAGCAGGGACAGGGGGAGGGGTGAGCAGTTCTTC. It specifies CASSRDRGRGEQFF.

The sample holds a few counts of this clone. The identical CDR3 is also encoded by other nucleotide sequences in the sample. The chain uses TRBV6-5 and TRBJ1-2; 8 bases are a match to TRBD1. CDR1 MNHEY and CDR2 SVGAGI come from the germline V gene. V was pared by 6 bases and J by 5 bases, with 2 bases of the junction left unmatched. The CDR3 totals 12 residues. The DNA of the CDR3 is TGTGCCAGCAGACGGACAGGGTATGGCTACACCTTC. Amino acid sequence: CASRRTGYGYTF.

This clone was detected once. The rearrangement joins TRBV18 to TRBJ1-1; the match to TRBD1 covers 9 bases. V trimming: 5 bases; J trimming: 1 base; junction bases outside the gene matches: 2. This CDR3 is built from 14 residues. Germline loops: CDR1 KGHSH, CDR2 LQKENI. The CDR3 DNA reads TGTGCCAGCTCAGCACAGGGGGCGAACACTGAAGCTTTCTTT. Encoded protein: CASSAQGANTEAFF.

This chain joins TRBV29-1 and TRBJ2-4; D possibly corresponds to TRBD2 (6 bases). The CDR3 extends over 15 amino acids. CDR1 and CDR2 from the germline V gene are SQVTM and ANQGSEA. Trimming took 4 bases from V and 0 from J, leaving 13 bases between them. This CDR3 is CSVGLGGSAKNIQYF. As DNA, the CDR3 is TGCAGCGTTGGATTGGGAGGATCAGCCAAAAACATTCAGTACTTC.

The V and J genes are TRBV7-9 and TRBJ1-3; 10 positions agree with TRBD1. CDR1 is SEHNR and CDR2 is FQNEAQ in the germline V gene (reference sequence). The CDR3 runs 18 residues. The V gene end was trimmed by 5 bases and the J gene end by 1 base; junction bases not matched to a gene: 11. In DNA form, the CDR3 reads TGTGCCAGCAGCCCCGGGACAGGGGTAATAGGGTCTGGAAACACCATATATTTT. Encoded protein: CASSPGTGVIGSGNTIYF. Together with reference TRBV7-9 and TRBJ1-3, the CDR3 gives the full variable domain: DTGVSQNPRHKITKRGQNVTFRCDPISEHNRLYWYRQTLGQGPEFLTYFQNEAQLEKSRLLSDRFSAERPKGSFSTLEIQRTEQGDSAMYLCASSPGTGVIGSGNTIYFGEGSWLTVV.

J is TRBJ2-2 and V is TRBV11-3; 7 positions agree with TRBD2. With 0 bases clipped from V and 6 bases from J, the junction kept 4 bases outside the gene matches. The CDR3 has 15 amino acids. The germline V gene has CDR1 SGHNT and CDR2 YENEEA. The DNA of the CDR3 is TGTGCCAGCAGCTTAGATTCGCTAGCGGCCGGGGAGCTGTTTTTT. Protein: CASSLDSLAAGELFF.

In its sample, this clone is medium-sized. The chain joins TRBV6-5 to TRBJ1-6; D perhaps matches TRBD1 (5 bases). V was trimmed by 2 bases and J by 7 bases, leaving 15 bases between them. From germline, CDR1 is MNHEY and CDR2 SVGAGI. The CDR3 contains 16 residues. CDR3 bases: TGTGCCAGCAGTTACGTGGCAGGGTCAGGCAATTCACCCCTCCACTTT. Protein: CASSYVAGSGNSPLHF.

The rearrangement joins TRBV7-9 to TRBJ2-3; no definite D call. This CDR3 is built from 15 residues. V lost 1 base to trimming and J lost 2 bases, with 10 bases between them. From germline, CDR1 is SEHNR and CDR2 FQNEAQ (reference sequence). As DNA, the CDR3 is TGTGCCAGCAGCTTAGGGTCAGGATACACAGATACGCAGTATTTT. Protein product: CASSLGSGYTDTQYF.

The chain is built from TRBV19 and TRBJ1-1; no reliable D call. This CDR3 has 13 residues. The ends were cut back, 6 bases at V and 1 base at J, with 9 bases in the middle. Germline assignment: CDR1 LNHDA and CDR2 SQIVND (reference sequence). For the CDR3, the DNA is TGTGCCAGTAGCAACCAGGAGAACACTGAAGCTTTCTTT. Encoded protein: CASSNQENTEAFF. The full variable domain, its missing parts supplied by reference TRBV19 and TRBJ1-1, is DGGITQSPKYLFRKEGQNVTLSCEQNLNHDAMYWYRQDPGQGLRLIYYSQIVNDFQKGDIAEGYSVSREKKESFPLTVTSAQKNPTAFYLCASSNQENTEAFFGQGTRLTVV.

V gene TRBV27 combines with J gene TRBJ2-7; D is unresolved. The CDR3 covers 14 residues. The ends were cut back, 0 bases at V and 4 bases at J, with 10 bases in the middle. Germline CDR1 reads MNHEY; CDR2 reads SMNVEV (reference sequence). The CDR3 nucleotides read TGTGCCAGCAGTTTATCGATGGGCTTGTACGAGCAGTACTTC. This translates into CASSLSMGLYEQYF.

The table lists this clone with a few counts. The chain recombines TRBV2 with TRBJ2-7, with D tentatively TRBD1 (6 bases). Trimming left V 2 bases short and J 2 bases short, with 13 bases between. This CDR3 contains 15 residues. Germline assignment: CDR1 SNHLY and CDR2 FYNNEI. CDR3 in amino acids: CASSESAGAAYEQYF. DNA of the CDR3: TGTGCCAGCAGTGAATCGGCAGGGGCCGCCTACGAGCAGTACTTC.

The chain links TRBV7-9 to TRBJ2-1, with 9 bases lining up with TRBD2. CDR1 and CDR2 (germline): SEHNR, FQNEAQ (reference sequence). Trimming took 5 bases from V and 5 from J; bases not matched to a gene: 10. The CDR3 has 16 amino acids. The CDR3 DNA reads as TGTGCCAGCAGCCGGGGTCCAGCGGGGGGACACAATGAGCAGTTCTTC. This gives the protein CASSRGPAGGHNEQFF.

V is TRBV19 and J is TRBJ1-1; 7 nucleotides agree with TRBD1. The germline V gene encodes CDR1 LNHDA and CDR2 SQIVND (reference sequence). The V segment lost 6 bases and the J segment 7 bases; nucleotides outside the gene matches: 5. CDR3 length equals 12 residues. CDR3: CASRRGQIEAFF. The DNA of the CDR3 is TGTGCCAGTAGACGGGGACAGATTGAAGCTTTCTTT.

V usage is TRBV28 and J usage is TRBJ2-7; 12 bases map to TRBD2. The junction had 7 bases not matched to a gene; V was cut back by 4 bases and J by 3 bases. From germline, CDR1 is MDHEN and CDR2 SYDVKM. The CDR3 is 16 residues long. CDR3 in DNA: TGTGCCAGCAGTTCAACGGGACTAGCGGGTGGCTACGAGCAGTACTTC. This encodes CASSSTGLAGGYEQYF.

V gene TRBV18 combines with J gene TRBJ2-6; 8 nucleotides match TRBD1. The CDR3 consists of 17 residues. CDR1 and CDR2 (germline): KGHSH, LQKENI. V shed 2 bases and J 4 bases; nucleotides not matched to a gene: 7. This CDR3 is CASSPKGQEAGANVLTF. In DNA form, the CDR3 reads TGTGCCAGCTCACCAAAGGGACAGGAAGCCGGGGCCAACGTCCTGACTTTC.